This T cell receptor beta chain was retrieved from a study of T cell changes during pregnancy in multiple sclerosis (dated by TCRdb to the late 2010s). In terms of the full investigation: The study looked at changes in the T cell repertoire across pregnancy in women with multiple sclerosis.

The library came from the immunoSEQ multiplex PCR assay. Drawn from immuneACCESS, this table holds only the in-frame rearrangements with V and J called that TCRdb kept. Clones are partly lost; checked studies trace under half to an unresolved V gene and leave the rest unexplained. The sample records 55,000 to 70,000 clones, about nine tenths of which are singletons. The top ten clonotypes cover approximately 0.4% of the sample. As concerns this clone: The antigen it recognizes is unknown. No much larger clonotype is one base removed from it; base qualities were not supplied.

The CDR3 spans 15 residues, from the cysteine through the phenylalanine. The DNA shown is the 45-base CDR3, in frame from base 1. V has 6 bases trimmed and J has 8 bases trimmed; junction bases matching no gene number 5. The CDR1 and CDR2 encoded by the germline V gene are SGHRS and YFSETQ. The sequencing here drew on CD4+ T cells from peripheral blood mononuclear cells, taken in the third trimester of pregnancy. This receptor chain uses TRBV5-1 and TRBJ2-4, with 16 bases in between that match TRBD2. The receptor's source is a female donor with multiple sclerosis, enrolled in a pregnancy study. The CDR3 protein sequence reads: CASTGLAGGRDIQYF. The nucleotides read TGCGCCAGCACGGGACTAGCGGGGGGGCGGGACATTCAGTACTTC.